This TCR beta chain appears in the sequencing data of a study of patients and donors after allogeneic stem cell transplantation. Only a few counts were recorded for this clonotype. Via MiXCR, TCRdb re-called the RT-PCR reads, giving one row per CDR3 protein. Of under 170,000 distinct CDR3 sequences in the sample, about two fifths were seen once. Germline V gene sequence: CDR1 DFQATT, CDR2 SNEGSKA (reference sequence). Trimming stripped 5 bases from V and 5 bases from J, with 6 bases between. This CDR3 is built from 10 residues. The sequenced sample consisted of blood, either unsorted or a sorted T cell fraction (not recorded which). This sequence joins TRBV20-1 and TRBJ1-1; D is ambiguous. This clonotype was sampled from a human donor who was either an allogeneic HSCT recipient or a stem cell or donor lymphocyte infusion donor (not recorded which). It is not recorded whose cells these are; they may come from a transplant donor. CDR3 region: CSAAGTEAFF. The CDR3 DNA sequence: TGCAGTGCTGCCGGTACTGAAGCTTTCTTT.